What follows are 10 T cell receptor beta chains derived from one specimen sequenced in a study of cytomegalovirus exposure and HLA in healthy donors. The PCR used 60 Vbeta and 13 Jbeta primers. Generated by immunoSEQ multiplex PCR, the TCRdb table keeps only in-frame clones and is missing some. The sample gives 150,000 to 200,000 clones, about 75% of which show up once; about 7.7% is in the top ten. The sequencing sample was made of PBMCs. All receptors come from a woman between 40 and 50 years old in good health and CMV-seropositive.

The chain has TRBV18 and TRBJ1-4; 9 bases are a match to TRBD1. CDR1 KGHSH and CDR2 LQKENI come from the germline V gene. This CDR3 is built from 16 residues. With 3 bases clipped from V and 1 base from J, the junction kept 3 bases outside the gene matches. The CDR3 DNA follows: TGTGCCAGCTCACCGCGACAGGGGGGAACTAATGAAAAACTGTTTTTT. This sequence encodes CASSPRQGGTNEKLFF.

This rearrangement joins TRBV25-1 to TRBJ1-4, with 9 bases fitting TRBD1. After removal of 4 bases from V and 0 bases from J, the junction contained 3 bases not matched to a gene. Germline CDR1 is MGHDK and CDR2 is SYGVNS. This CDR3 contains 16 residues. The CDR3 region has the DNA TGTGCCAGCAGTGTAGGACAGGGGACAACTAATGAAAAACTGTTTTTT. Its protein product is CASSVGQGTTNEKLFF.

The chain uses TRBV5-6 and TRBJ2-1; D possibly corresponds to TRBD2 (5 bases). CDR1 SGHDT and CDR2 YYEEEE come from the germline V gene. There are 15 residues in the CDR3. V shed 0 bases and J shed 2 bases, with 9 bases lying between them. This chain's CDR3 is CASSLAARAYNEQFF. In DNA, the CDR3 is TGTGCCAGCAGCTTGGCAGCGCGGGCCTACAATGAGCAGTTCTTC. Together with reference TRBV5-6 and TRBJ2-1, the CDR3 gives the full variable domain: DAGVTQSPTHLIKTRGQQVTLRCSPKSGHDTVSWYQQALGQGPQFIFQYYEEEERQRGNFPDRFSGHQFPNYSSELNVNALLLGDSALYLCASSLAARAYNEQFFGPGTRLTVL.

Worth noting for this clone: The sample contains more than one DNA sequence encoding this CDR3. This chain connects TRBV30 to TRBJ1-3; possible D gene TRBD1, 5 bases. Trimming cost V 0 bases and J 4 bases, with 7 bases left between them. This CDR3 contains 13 residues. Germline CDR1 and CDR2: GTSNPN and SVGIG (reference sequence). CDR3 protein: CAWSVGAGNTIYF. The CDR3 DNA follows: TGTGCCTGGAGTGTAGGGGCGGGAAACACCATATATTTT.

The chain carries TRBV7-2 and TRBJ2-1; 10 bases are shared with TRBD2. CDR3 size: 17 residues. The germline V gene encodes CDR1 SGHTA and CDR2 FQGNSA. V dropped 5 bases and J dropped 4; count of bases not matched to a gene: 11. The chain's CDR3 is CASSVGASGSMYNEQFF. The CDR3 DNA sequence: TGTGCCAGCAGCGTAGGTGCTAGCGGGAGTATGTACAATGAGCAGTTCTTC. Full variable domain (outside the CDR3, taken from reference TRBV7-2 and TRBJ2-1): GAGVSQSPSNKVTEKGKDVELRCDPISGHTALYWYRQSLGQGLEFLIYFQGNSAPDKSGLPSDRFSAERTGGSVSTLTIQRTQQEDSAVYLCASSVGASGSMYNEQFFGPGTRLTVL.

This chain connects TRBV7-2 to TRBJ2-3, with TRBD2 matching 8 bases. V shed 5 bases, J shed 5 bases, and the junction held 6 bases outside the gene matches. Per the germline V gene, CDR1 is SGHTA and CDR2 is FQGNSA. This CDR3 spans 14 amino acids. The CDR3 DNA reads as TGTGCCAGCAGCCTGGCACGGGGGGGAGATACGCAGTATTTT. Protein product: CASSLARGGDTQYF.

The chain is built from TRBV5-1 and TRBJ2-7, with 11 bases fitting TRBD2. The CDR3 extends over 15 amino acids. The J segment lost 1 base and the V segment lost 4 bases, leaving 4 bases of the junction unmatched. Looked up from germline, CDR1 is SGHRS and CDR2 is YFSETQ. The CDR3 DNA reads TGCGCCAGCAGCCCTAGCGGGAGGTCTTCCTACGAGCAGTACTTC. Translation: CASSPSGRSSYEQYF.

The table lists this clone with a few counts. The chain carries TRBV5-1 and TRBJ2-1; 8 bases map to TRBD2. Germline V gives CDR1 SGHRS, CDR2 YFSETQ. The junction had 11 bases not matched to a gene; V was cut back by 4 bases and J by 8 bases. This CDR3 region has 15 residues. The CDR3 DNA is TGCGCCAGCAGCGGGGCGAGCGGGAGTATCTATGAGCAGTTCTTC. It encodes CASSGASGSIYEQFF.

This clone was seen only once. The gene calls are TRBV19 and TRBJ1-3; 7 nucleotides match TRBD1. The CDR3 extends over 15 amino acids. Germline CDR1 LNHDA, CDR2 SQIVND (reference sequence). The J segment lost 3 bases and the V segment lost 2 bases, leaving 4 bases of the junction unmatched. The CDR3 is CASSIPRTGGNTIYF. The CDR3 DNA sequence: TGTGCCAGTAGTATACCCCGGACAGGTGGAAACACCATATATTTT.

The chain links TRBV27 to TRBJ2-3; 7 nucleotides agree with TRBD2. The CDR3 consists of 14 residues. With V trimmed by 4 bases and J by 2 bases, 3 bases remained unmatched. Germline-derived CDR1 and CDR2 are MNHEY and SMNVEV (reference sequence). CDR3 amino acids: CASSSGGNTDTQYF. Written as DNA, the CDR3 is TGTGCCAGCAGTTCGGGGGGAAACACAGATACGCAGTATTTT.